This T cell receptor (beta chain) was sequenced for a study of tumor and adjacent non-tumor tissue in lung cancer. Note on this clonotype: The antigen is unknown. One end of the junction fails to match germline, which may point to a read error.

Study-wide findings and caveats: TCR diversity was significantly greater in tumor than normal lung tissue.

The template was RNA from unsorted bulk tissue. The library came from three nested PCR rounds adapted from ARM-PCR protocols. TCRdb re-called the multiplex PCR reads with MiXCR, one entry per CDR3 protein. This table holds some 77,000 distinct CDR3 sequences, around 70% found once. The CDR3 is 12 amino acids. CDR1 MNHEY and CDR2 SVGEGT come from the germline V gene. V usage is TRBV6-2 or TRBV6-3 and J usage is TRBJ1-4, with D possibly matching TRBD1 (6 bases). This clonotype originated in a woman aged 70-85 years with non-small cell lung cancer. The sequenced sample consisted of lung tumor tissue. CDR3 loop: CVSSIDRLELFF. CDR3 nucleotide sequence: TGTGTCAGCAGCATTGACAGGCTTGAACTATTTTTT.